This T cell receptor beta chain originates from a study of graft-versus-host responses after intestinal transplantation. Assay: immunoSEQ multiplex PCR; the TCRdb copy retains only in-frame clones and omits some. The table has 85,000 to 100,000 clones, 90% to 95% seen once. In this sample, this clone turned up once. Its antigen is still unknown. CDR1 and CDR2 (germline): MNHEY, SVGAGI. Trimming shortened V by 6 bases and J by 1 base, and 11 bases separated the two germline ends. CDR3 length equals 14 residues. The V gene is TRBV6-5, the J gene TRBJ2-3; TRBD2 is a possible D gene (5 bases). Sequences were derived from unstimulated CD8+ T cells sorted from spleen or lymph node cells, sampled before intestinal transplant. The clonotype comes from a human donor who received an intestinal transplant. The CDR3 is CASRERLRTDTQYF. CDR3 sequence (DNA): TGTGCCAGCAGAGAGCGGTTACGCACAGATACGCAGTATTTT.